The entry below describes one T cell receptor (beta chain). Its antigen is as yet unknown. The record originates from a study of early T cells in non-severe SARS-CoV-2 infection. Study results and limitations: Lookups in VDJdb leaned toward anti-spike CD8 responses and missed private and CD4 specificities.

TCRdb redid the calling of the 5' RACE reads with MiXCR, one entry per CDR3 protein. The table shows over 90,000 distinct CDR3 sequences, with approximately 14% occurring only once. The CDR3 totals 12 residues. With V trimmed by 5 bases and J by 4 bases, 1 base remained unmatched. The clonotype comes from an adult who was a healthcare worker with PCR-confirmed SARS-CoV-2 infection or an uninfected control (not recorded which). Sequencing input: whole blood. The rearrangement joins TRBV12-3 or TRBV12-4 to TRBJ1-2, with 7 nucleotides matching TRBD1. The CDR3 here is CASSPGGYGYTF. In DNA, the CDR3 is TGTGCCAGCAGTCCAGGGGGCTATGGCTACACCTTC.